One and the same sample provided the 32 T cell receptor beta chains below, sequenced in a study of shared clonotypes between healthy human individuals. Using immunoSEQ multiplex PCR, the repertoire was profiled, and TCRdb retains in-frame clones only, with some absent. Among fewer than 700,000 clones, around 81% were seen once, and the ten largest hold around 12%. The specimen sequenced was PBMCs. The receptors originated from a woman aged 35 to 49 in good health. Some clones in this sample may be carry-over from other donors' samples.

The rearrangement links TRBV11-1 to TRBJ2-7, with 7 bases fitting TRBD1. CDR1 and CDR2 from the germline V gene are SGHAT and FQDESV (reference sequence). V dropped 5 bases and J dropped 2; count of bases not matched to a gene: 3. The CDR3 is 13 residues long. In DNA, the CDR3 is TGTGCCAGCAGCACGACAGGGCCCTACGAGCAGTACTTC. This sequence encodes CASSTTGPYEQYF.

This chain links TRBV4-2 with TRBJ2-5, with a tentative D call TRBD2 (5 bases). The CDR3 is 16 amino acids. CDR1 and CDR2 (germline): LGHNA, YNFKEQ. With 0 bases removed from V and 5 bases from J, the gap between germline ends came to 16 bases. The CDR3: CASSQDDPEGVETQYF. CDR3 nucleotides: TGTGCCAGCAGCCAAGATGACCCAGAGGGTGTGGAGACCCAGTACTTC.

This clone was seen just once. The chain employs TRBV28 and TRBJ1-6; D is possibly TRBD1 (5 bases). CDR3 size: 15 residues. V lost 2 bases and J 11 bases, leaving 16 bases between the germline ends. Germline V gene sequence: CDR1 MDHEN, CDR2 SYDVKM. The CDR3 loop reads CASSLMDRDEAPLHF. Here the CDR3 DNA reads TGTGCCAGCAGTTTAATGGACCGGGACGAGGCACCCCTCCACTTT.

CDR3: CASSEERAIRGFF. The CDR3 bases are TGTGCCAGCAGTGAAGAGCGCGCCATCAGGGGGTTCTTC. This chain uses TRBV2 with TRBJ2-1; D may be TRBD1 (6 bases). The CDR3 has 13 residues. The V and J ends lost 1 base and 15 bases respectively, with 16 bases between them. Germline lookup yields CDR1 SNHLY and CDR2 FYNNEI. Looking up the rest from reference TRBV2 and TRBJ2-1 gives the full variable domain: EPEVTQTPSHQVTQMGQEVILRCVPISNHLYFYWYRQILGQKVEFLVSFYNNEISEKSEIFDDQFSVERPDGSNFTLKIRSTKLEDSAMYFCASSEERAIRGFFGPGTRLTVL.

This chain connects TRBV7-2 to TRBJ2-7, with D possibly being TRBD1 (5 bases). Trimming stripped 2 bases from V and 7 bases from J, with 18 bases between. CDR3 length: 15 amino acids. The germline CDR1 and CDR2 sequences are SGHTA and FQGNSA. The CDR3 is CASSLSGGHPREQYF. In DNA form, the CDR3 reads TGTGCCAGCAGCTTATCCGGTGGACACCCCCGGGAGCAGTACTTC.

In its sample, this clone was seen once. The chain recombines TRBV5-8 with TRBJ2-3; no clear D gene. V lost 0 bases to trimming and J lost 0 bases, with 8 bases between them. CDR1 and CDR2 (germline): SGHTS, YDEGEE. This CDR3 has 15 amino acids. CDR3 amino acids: CASSLGASSTDTQYF. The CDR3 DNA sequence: TGTGCCAGCAGCTTGGGGGCCTCTAGCACAGATACGCAGTATTTT. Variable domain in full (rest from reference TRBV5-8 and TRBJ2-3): EAGVTQSPTHLIKTRGQQATLRCSPISGHTSVYWYQQALGLGLQFLLWYDEGEERNRGNFPPRFSGRQFPNYSSELNVNALELEDSALYLCASSLGASSTDTQYFGPGTRLTVL.

The CDR3 region is CASSLGPSGRSGELFF. Written as DNA, the CDR3 is TGTGCCAGCAGCTTGGGCCCTAGCGGGAGGTCCGGGGAGCTGTTTTTT. The V gene is TRBV9, the J gene TRBJ2-2; 11 bases match TRBD2. With V trimmed by 4 bases and J by 6 bases, 8 bases remained unmatched. The germline gives CDR1 SGDLS, CDR2 YYNGEE. The CDR3 is 16 residues long.

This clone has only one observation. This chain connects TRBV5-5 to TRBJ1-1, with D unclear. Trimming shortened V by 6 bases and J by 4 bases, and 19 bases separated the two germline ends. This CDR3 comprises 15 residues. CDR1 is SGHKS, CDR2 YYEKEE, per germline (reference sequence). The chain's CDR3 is CASTPGFARATEAFF. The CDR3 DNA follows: TGTGCCAGCACCCCTGGATTCGCCCGGGCCACTGAAGCTTTCTTT.

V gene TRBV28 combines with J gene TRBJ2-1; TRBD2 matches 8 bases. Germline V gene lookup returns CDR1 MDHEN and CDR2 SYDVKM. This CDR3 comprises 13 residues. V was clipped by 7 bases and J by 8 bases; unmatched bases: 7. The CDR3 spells CASTTSGSYEQFF. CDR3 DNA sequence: TGTGCCAGCACCACAAGCGGGAGCTATGAGCAGTTCTTC.

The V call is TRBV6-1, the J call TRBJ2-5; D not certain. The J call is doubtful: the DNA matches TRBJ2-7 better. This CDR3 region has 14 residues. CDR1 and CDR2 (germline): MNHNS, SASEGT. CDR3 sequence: CASSEGITSYEQYF. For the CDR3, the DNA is TGTGCCAGCAGTGAAGGGATTACCTCCTACGAGCAGTACTTC.

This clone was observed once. The CDR3 here is CASSQDLLSNEQYF. The CDR3, as DNA: TGCGCCAGCAGCCAGGACTTATTAAGCAACGAGCAGTACTTC. V usage is TRBV4-1 and J usage is TRBJ2-7, with D perhaps TRBD2 (5 bases). V lost 3 bases, J lost 5 bases, and 14 bases lay in between. Germline V gene data show CDR1 as MGHRA and CDR2 as YSYEKL. The CDR3 totals 14 residues.

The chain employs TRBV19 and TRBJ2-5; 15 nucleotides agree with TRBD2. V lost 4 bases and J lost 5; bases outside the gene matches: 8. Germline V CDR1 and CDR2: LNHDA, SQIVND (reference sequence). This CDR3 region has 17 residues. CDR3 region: CASSTHSGLAGGETQYF. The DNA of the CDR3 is TGTGCCAGTAGTACGCACTCCGGACTAGCGGGAGGGGAGACCCAGTACTTC.

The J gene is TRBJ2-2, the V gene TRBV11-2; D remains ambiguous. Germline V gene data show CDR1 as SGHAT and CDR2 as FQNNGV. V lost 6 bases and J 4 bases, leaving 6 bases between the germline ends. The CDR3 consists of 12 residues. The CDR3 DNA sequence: TGTGCCAGCAGTCAAAGCACCGGGGAGCTGTTTTTT. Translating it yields CASSQSTGELFF.

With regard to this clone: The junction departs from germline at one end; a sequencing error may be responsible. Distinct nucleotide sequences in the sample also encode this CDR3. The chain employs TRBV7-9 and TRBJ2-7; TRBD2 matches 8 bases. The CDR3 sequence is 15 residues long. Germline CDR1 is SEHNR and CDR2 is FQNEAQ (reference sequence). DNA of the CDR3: TGCGCCAGCAGCCCCATAACGGGGGGGGCCTACGAGCAGTACTTC. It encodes CASSPITGGAYEQYF.

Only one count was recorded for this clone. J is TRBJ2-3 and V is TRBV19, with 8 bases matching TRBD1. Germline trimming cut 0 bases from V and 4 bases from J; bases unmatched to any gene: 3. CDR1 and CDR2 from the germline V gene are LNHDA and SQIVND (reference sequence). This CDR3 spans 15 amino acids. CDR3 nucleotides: TGTGCCAGTAGTATAGATGACAGGGGCCCAGATACGCAGTATTTT. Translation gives CASSIDDRGPDTQYF.

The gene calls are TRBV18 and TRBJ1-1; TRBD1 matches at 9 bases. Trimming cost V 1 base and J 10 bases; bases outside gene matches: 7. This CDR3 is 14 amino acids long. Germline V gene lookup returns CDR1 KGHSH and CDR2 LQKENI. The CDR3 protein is CASSPQWDRVLAFF. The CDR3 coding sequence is TGTGCCAGCTCACCACAATGGGACAGGGTTTTAGCTTTCTTT. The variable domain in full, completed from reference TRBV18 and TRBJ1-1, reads NAGVMQNPRHLVRRRGQEARLRCSPMKGHSHVYWYRQLPEEGLKFMVYLQKENIIDESGMPKERFSAEFPKEGPSILRIQQVVRGDSAAYFCASSPQWDRVLAFFGQGTRLTVV.

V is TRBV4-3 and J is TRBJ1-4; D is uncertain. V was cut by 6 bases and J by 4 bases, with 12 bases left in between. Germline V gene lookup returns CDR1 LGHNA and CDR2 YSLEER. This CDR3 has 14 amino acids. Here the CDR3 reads CASRADLFNEKLFF. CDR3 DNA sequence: TGCGCCAGCAGAGCGGACCTATTTAATGAAAAACTGTTTTTT.

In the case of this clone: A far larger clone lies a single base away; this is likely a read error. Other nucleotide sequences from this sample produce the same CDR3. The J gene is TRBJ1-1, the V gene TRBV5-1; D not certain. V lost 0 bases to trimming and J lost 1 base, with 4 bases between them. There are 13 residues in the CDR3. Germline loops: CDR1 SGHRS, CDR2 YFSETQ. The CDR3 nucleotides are TGCGCCAGCAGCTTGGAGGCGAACACTGAAGCTTTCTTT. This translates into CASSLEANTEAFF.

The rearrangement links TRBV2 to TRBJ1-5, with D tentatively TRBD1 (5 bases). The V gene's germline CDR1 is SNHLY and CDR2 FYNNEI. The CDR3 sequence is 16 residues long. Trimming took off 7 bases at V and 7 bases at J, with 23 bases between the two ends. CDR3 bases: TGTGCCAGCACCCAATTGGGTTGGGGGGAACTCCAGCCCCAGCATTTT. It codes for CASTQLGWGELQPQHF.

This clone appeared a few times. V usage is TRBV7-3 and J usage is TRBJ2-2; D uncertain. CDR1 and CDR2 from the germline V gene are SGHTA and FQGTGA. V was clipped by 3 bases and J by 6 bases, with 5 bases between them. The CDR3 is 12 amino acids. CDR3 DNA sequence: TGTGCCAGCAGCTTTCAAGCCGGGGAGCTGTTTTTT. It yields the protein CASSFQAGELFF.

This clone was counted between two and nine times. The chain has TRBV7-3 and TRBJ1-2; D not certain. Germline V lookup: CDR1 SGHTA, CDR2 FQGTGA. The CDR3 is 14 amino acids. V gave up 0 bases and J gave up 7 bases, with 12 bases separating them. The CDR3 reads CASSLTGKIFGYTF. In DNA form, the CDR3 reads TGTGCCAGCAGCTTAACCGGGAAGATCTTTGGCTACACCTTC. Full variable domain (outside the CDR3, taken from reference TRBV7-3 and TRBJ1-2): GAGVSQTPSNKVTEKGKYVELRCDPISGHTALYWYRQSLGQGPEFLIYFQGTGAADDSGLPNDRFFAVRPEGSVSTLKIQRTERGDSAVYLCASSLTGKIFGYTFGSGTRLTVV.

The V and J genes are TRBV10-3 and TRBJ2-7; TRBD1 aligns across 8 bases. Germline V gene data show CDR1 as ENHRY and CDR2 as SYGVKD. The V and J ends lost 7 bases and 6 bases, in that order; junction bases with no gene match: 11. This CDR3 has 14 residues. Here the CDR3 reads CAIKPGTGFSEQYF. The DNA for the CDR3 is TGTGCCATCAAGCCCGGGACAGGTTTCTCCGAGCAGTACTTC.

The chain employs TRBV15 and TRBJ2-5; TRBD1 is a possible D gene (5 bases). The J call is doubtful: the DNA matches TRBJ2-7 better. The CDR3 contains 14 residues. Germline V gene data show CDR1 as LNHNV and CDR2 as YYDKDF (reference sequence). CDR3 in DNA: TGTGCCACCAGCAGAGAAGGGGTGAACTACGAGCAGTACTTC. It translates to CATSREGVNYEQYF.

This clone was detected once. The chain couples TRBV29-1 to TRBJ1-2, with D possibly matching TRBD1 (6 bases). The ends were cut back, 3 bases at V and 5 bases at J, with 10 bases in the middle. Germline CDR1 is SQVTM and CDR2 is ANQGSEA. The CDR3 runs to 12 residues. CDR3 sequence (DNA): TGCAGCGTTGAGGGGGCCGGGTATGGCTACACCTTC. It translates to CSVEGAGYGYTF.

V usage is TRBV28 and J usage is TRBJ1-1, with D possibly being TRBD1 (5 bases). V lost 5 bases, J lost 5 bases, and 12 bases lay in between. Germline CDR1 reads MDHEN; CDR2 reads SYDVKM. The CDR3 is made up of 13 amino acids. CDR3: CASSPGGKTEAFF. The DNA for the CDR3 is TGTGCCAGCAGTCCCGGGGGGAAGACTGAAGCTTTCTTT.

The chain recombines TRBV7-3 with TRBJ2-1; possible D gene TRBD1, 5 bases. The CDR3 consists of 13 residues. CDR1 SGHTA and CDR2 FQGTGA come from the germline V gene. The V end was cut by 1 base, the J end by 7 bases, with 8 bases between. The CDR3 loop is CASSLNRGNEQFF. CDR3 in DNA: TGTGCCAGCAGCTTAAATAGGGGTAATGAGCAGTTCTTC.

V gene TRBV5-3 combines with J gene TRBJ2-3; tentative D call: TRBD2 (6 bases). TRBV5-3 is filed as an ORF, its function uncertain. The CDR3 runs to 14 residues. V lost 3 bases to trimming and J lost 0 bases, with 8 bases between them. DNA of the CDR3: TGTGCCAGAAGCTGGGAGGACAGCACAGATACGCAGTATTTT. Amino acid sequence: CARSWEDSTDTQYF.

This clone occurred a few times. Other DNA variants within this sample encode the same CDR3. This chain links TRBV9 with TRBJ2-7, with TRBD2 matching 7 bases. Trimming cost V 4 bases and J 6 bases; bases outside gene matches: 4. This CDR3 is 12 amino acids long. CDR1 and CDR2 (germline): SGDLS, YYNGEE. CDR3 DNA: TGTGCCAGCAGCAGCCCGGGGGGCGAGCAGTACTTC. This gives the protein CASSSPGGEQYF.

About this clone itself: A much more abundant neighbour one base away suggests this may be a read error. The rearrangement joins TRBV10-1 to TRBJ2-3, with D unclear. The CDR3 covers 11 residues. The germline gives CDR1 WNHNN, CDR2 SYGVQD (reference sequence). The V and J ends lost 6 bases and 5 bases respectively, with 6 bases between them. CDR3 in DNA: TGCGCCAGCAGGGCCAGAGATACGCAGTATTTT. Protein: CASRARDTQYF.

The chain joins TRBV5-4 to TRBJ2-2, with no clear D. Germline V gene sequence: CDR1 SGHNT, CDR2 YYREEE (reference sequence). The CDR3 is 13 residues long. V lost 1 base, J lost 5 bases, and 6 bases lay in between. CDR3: CASSLWGTGELFF. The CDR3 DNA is TGTGCCAGCAGCTTGTGGGGTACCGGGGAGCTGTTTTTT.

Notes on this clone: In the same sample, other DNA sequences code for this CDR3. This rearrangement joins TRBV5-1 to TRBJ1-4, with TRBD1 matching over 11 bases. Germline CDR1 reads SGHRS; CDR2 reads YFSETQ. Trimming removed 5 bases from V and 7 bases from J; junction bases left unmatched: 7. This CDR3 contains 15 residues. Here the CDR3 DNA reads TGCGCCAGCAGTCTTACCGGGACAGGGGGTGAAAAACTGTTTTTT. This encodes CASSLTGTGGEKLFF.

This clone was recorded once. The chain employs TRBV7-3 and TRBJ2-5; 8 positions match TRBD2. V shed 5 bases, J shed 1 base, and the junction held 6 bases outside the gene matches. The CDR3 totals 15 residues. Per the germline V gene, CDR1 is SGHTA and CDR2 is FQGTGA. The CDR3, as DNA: TGTGCCAGCAGCCCCCGGACTAGCTTCCAAGAGACCCAGTACTTC. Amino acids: CASSPRTSFQETQYF.